This T cell receptor beta chain was documented in a study of technical replicates of blood from several donors. The repertoire was sequenced with immunoSEQ multiplex PCR; TCRdb's copy has only in-frame clones and lacks some. The table lists tens of thousands of clones, more than 90% of them singletons. V lost 5 bases and J 3 bases, leaving 14 bases between the germline ends. The CDR3 has 14 residues. Germline assignment: CDR1 SGHNT and CDR2 YYREEE (reference sequence). The sample consisted of T cells isolated from PBMCs. The clonotype originates from a human donor in good health. The chain couples TRBV5-4 to TRBJ1-1; the D gene is possibly TRBD1 (6 bases). Here the CDR3 reads CASRPGQQDTEAFF. DNA for the CDR3: TGTGCCAGCAGGCCTGGACAGCAGGACACTGAAGCTTTCTTT.